This entry lists 5 T cell receptor beta chains sequenced from one sample in a study of spatial heterogeneity in lung cancer. Study observations and caveats: Tumor mutation counts were tracked by expanded intratumoral alpha and beta TCR counts.

No cognate antigen is known for these TCRs. Regarding time point: sample taken at primary tumor resection. Each CDR3 protein is one row after TCRdb ran MiXCR on the 5' RACE reads. The table includes about 4,000 distinct CDR3 sequences, about 27% detected once. The sequencing used lung tumor tissue, collected at surgery. The receptors here all came from a male donor with early-stage non-small cell lung cancer.

By sample fraction, this clonotype is medium-sized (0.01 to 0.1%). The size of this beta chain means little, since it is a stray read in a library made for alpha chains. CDR3 region: CASSLTQETQYF. DNA for the CDR3: TGTGCCAGCAGCTTAACCCAAGAGACCCAGTACTTC. The V call is TRBV7-9, the J call TRBJ2-5; D is unclear. V shed 2 bases and J shed 1 base, with 2 bases lying between them. The CDR3 consists of 12 residues. The germline V gene encodes CDR1 SEHNR and CDR2 FQNEAQ (reference sequence).

Judged by abundance, this clonotype is medium-sized (0.01 to 0.1%). Since the library was made to target alpha chains, this beta chain is a stray read and its abundance is not meaningful. This chain joins TRBV2 and TRBJ2-3; maybe TRBD1 (6 bases). V was pared by 8 bases and J by 5 bases, with 17 bases between. Germline V gene data show CDR1 as SNHLY and CDR2 as FYNNEI. CDR3 length: 14 amino acids. The CDR3 DNA is TGTGCCAGCCTACGGGACATCGGGGTAGATACGCAGTATTTT. Encoded protein: CASLRDIGVDTQYF.

Within the sample, this clonotype is medium-sized. As an off-target read in a library built for alpha chains, this beta chain has a frequency of little significance. The chain carries TRBV7-2 and TRBJ1-5; perhaps TRBD1 as D (6 bases). V was cut by 5 bases and J by 3 bases, with 14 bases left in between. Germline-derived CDR1 and CDR2 are SGHTA and FQGNSA. The CDR3 is 15 residues long. The CDR3 region has the DNA TGTGCCAGCAGCCCCCACGACAGGAACAATCAGCCCCAGCATTTT. Translated: CASSPHDRNNQPQHF.

This clonotype is medium-sized. This beta chain is off target for a library built for alpha chains, so its abundance means little. The chain joins TRBV19 to TRBJ2-2; no firm D call. CDR3 length equals 17 residues. V was trimmed by 0 bases and J by 1 base, leaving 12 bases between them. Germline loops: CDR1 LNHDA, CDR2 SQIVND (reference sequence). The CDR3 bases are TGTGCCAGTAGTATAGATCGTGAGACACTGAACACCGGGGAGCTGTTTTTT. Protein product: CASSIDRETLNTGELFF. The entire variable domain, with the rest obtained from reference TRBV19 and TRBJ2-2, is as follows: DGGITQSPKYLFRKEGQNVTLSCEQNLNHDAMYWYRQDPGQGLRLIYYSQIVNDFQKGDIAEGYSVSREKKESFPLTVTSAQKNPTAFYLCASSIDRETLNTGELFFGEGSRLTVL.

This clonotype is deemed medium-sized. Because the library targeted alpha chains, this beta chain is an off-target read whose size means little. The chain links TRBV12-3 or TRBV12-4 to TRBJ1-1; D not resolved. Trimming removed 6 bases at V and 1 base at J, with 12 bases between. The CDR3 spans 14 residues. CDR3 DNA: TGTGCCAGCAGCCTACAGACGCAGAACACTGAAGCTTTCTTT. Its protein is CASSLQTQNTEAFF.